This TCR beta chain was profiled in a study of OX40 agonist ivuxolimab in advanced cancers. About the study: Intravenous ivuxolimab was administered to patients every 2 weeks at 0.01 to 10 mg/kg.

Samples of blood were obtained at baseline, on cycle 4 day 1, and on cycle 7 day 1. This CDR3 has 13 residues. Germline V gives CDR1 PRHDT, CDR2 FYEKMQ (reference sequence). Trimming stripped 3 bases from V and 1 base from J, with 7 bases between. Regarding the study as a whole: The study found that CD8+ T cells averaged more expanded clones than CD4+.

As concerns this clone: Its antigen is undetermined.

Produced via immunoSEQ multiplex PCR; TCRdb's table is partial and in-frame only. The profile shows almost 45,000 clones, roughly 87% of them singletons. This chain joins TRBV13 and TRBJ2-7; D may correspond to TRBD1 or TRBD2 (5 bases each). The receptor was derived from an adult with an advanced solid tumor such as melanoma, head and neck, liver or kidney cancer. The specimen was CD4+ or CD8+ T cells sorted from blood, collected in a trial of the OX40 agonist ivuxolimab. Here the CDR3 reads CASSFGTSYEQYF. The CDR3 DNA reads TGTGCCAGCAGCTTTGGGACGTCCTACGAGCAGTACTTC.